A selection of T cell receptor beta chains follows, all from one sample in a study of technical replicates of blood from several donors. Assay used: immunoSEQ multiplex PCR; TCRdb lists only in-frame clones, some missing. Of fewer than 85,000 clones listed, 94% are singletons. Sample: T cells isolated from PBMCs. Source of these receptors: a human donor in good health. The CDR3 runs from the conserved cysteine through the conserved F or W. The D gene is left open where the match is weak. The size field is filled for only some rows; it gives once, few, many or a size class.

j_gene | abundance | v_gene | d_gene | CDR3nt | CDR3aa
TRBJ2-5 | - | TRBV6-6 | - | TGTGCCAGCAGTTACTCTGAGGAGACCCAGTACTTC | CASSYSEETQYF
TRBJ1-1 | - | TRBV15 | - | TGTGCCACCATGACGCTTCAGGGAACTGAAGCTTTCTTT | CATMTLQGTEAFF
TRBJ2-7 | - | TRBV27 | - | TGTGCCAGCAGTTTTAGTCCAGCGAGTAGCTCCTACGAGCAGTACTTC | CASSFSPASSSYEQYF
TRBJ2-2 | - | TRBV30 | TRBD2 | TGTGCCTGGAGTCAAACTAGCGGGGCCACCGGGGAGCTGTTTTTT | CAWSQTSGATGELFF
TRBJ2-5 | - | TRBV27 | TRBD2 | TGTGCCAGCAGTTTATACGCGGGAGAAGAGACCCAGTACTTC | CASSLYAGEETQYF
TRBJ2-2 | - | TRBV30 | - | TGTGCCTGGAGTCCGAGTACCGGGGAGCTGTTTTTT | CAWSPSTGELFF
TRBJ2-7 | - | TRBV6-6 | TRBD2 | TGTGCCAGCAGTTACTCAGCGGGAGAGCAGTACTTC | CASSYSAGEQYF
TRBJ1-4 | - | TRBV11-3 | TRBD1 | TGTGCCAGCAGCCGTGGACAGGGCGAAAAACTGTTTTTT | CASSRGQGEKLFF
TRBJ2-1 | once | TRBV4-2 | TRBD2 | TGTGCCAGCAGCCAAGATAGGTGGACTAGCGGGAGCAATGAGCAGTTCTTC | CASSQDRWTSGSNEQFF
TRBJ2-2 | - | TRBV7-2 | TRBD2 | TGTGCCAGCAGCTTACTTCGGACTAGCGGGAGGTCAAGTGGCGGGGAGCTGTTTTTT | CASSLLRTSGRSSGGELFF
TRBJ1-5 | - | TRBV27 | - | TGTGCCAGCAGTTCCCTCTTCCAGGGGCCGGGCAATCAGCCCCAGCATTTT | CASSSLFQGPGNQPQHF
TRBJ2-6 | - | TRBV5-6 | TRBD2 | TGTGCCAGCAGCTTGCGAGCGGGGATCTCTGGGGCCAACGTCCTGACTTTC | CASSLRAGISGANVLTF
TRBJ2-5 | - | TRBV7-2 | TRBD1 | TGTGCCAGCAGCCTCGGAGGGACAGGGAAAGAGACCCAGTACTTC | CASSLGGTGKETQYF
TRBJ2-5 | - | TRBV4-1 | TRBD1 | TGCGCCAGCAGATGGACAGGGGCCCCCCAAGAGACCCAGTACTTC | CASRWTGAPQETQYF
TRBJ2-7 | - | TRBV30 | TRBD2 | TGTGCCTGGTCTAGCGGGACGCCAAACGAGCAGTACTTC | CAWSSGTPNEQYF
TRBJ2-1 | - | TRBV4-2 | - | TGTGCCAGCAGCCAAGGGACAGCTCCCTCCTACAATGAGCAGTTCTTC | CASSQGTAPSYNEQFF
TRBJ2-3 | once | TRBV15 | TRBD2 | TGTGCCACCAGCCTGGGACTAGCGGGAATCCCAGATACGCAGTATTTT | CATSLGLAGIPDTQYF
TRBJ2-2 | - | TRBV4-1 | - | TGCGCCAGCAGCCATGGCGGGACTAACACCGGGGAGCTGTTTTTT | CASSHGGTNTGELFF
TRBJ1-5 | few | TRBV30 | - | TGTGCCTGGGCCTTGGGACTTAGCAATCAGCCCCAGCATTTT | CAWALGLSNQPQHF
TRBJ2-4 | - | TRBV7-9 | TRBD1 | TGTGCCAGCAGCTTGACAGGGGGGGAGGGGATTCAGTACTTC | CASSLTGGEGIQYF
TRBJ2-3 | - | TRBV9 | TRBD1 | TGTGCCAGCCAAAGGACAGGGTTGACAGATACGCAGTATTTT | CASQRTGLTDTQYF
TRBJ2-1 | - | TRBV18 | TRBD2 | TGTGCCAGCTCAGCACGTGTCTGGGCGGGAGGGCCGGACGAGCAGTTCTTC | CASSARVWAGGPDEQFF
TRBJ1-4 | - | TRBV9 | - | TGTGCCAGCAGCGTAGCAACAGGGATAGATGAAAAACTGTTTTTT | CASSVATGIDEKLFF
TRBJ2-7 | - | TRBV4-1 | TRBD1 | TGCGCCAGCAGCCAACGCCAGGGGGTCAACGAGCAGTACTTC | CASSQRQGVNEQYF
TRBJ2-7 | - | TRBV29-1 | - | TGCAGCGTTGAGGAGAACCACTACGAGCAGTACTTC | CSVEENHYEQYF
TRBJ2-2 | - | TRBV13 | TRBD2 | TGTGCCAGCAGCCCCCTGGGACTAGCGGGATCTGCCGGGGAGCTGTTTTTT | CASSPLGLAGSAGELFF
TRBJ1-1 | - | TRBV10-2 | - | TGCGCCAGCAATCCGTGGGCGAACACTGAAGCTTTCTTT | CASNPWANTEAFF
TRBJ2-5 | - | TRBV9 | - | TGTGCCAGCAGCGTAGGGGGCGGTCGGGAGACCCAGTACTTC | CASSVGGGRETQYF
TRBJ2-7 | - | TRBV6-1 | TRBD2 | TGTGCCAGCAGTGAGCTGCGGGGGGTCTCCTACGAGCAGTACTTC | CASSELRGVSYEQYF
TRBJ2-7 | few | TRBV10-1 | TRBD1 | TGCGCCAGCAGTGAGGGGACAGTTTCCTACGAGCAGTACTTC | CASSEGTVSYEQYF
TRBJ1-2 | - | TRBV5-4 | TRBD1 | TGTGCCAGCAGCCCGGACAGGGAGTATGGCTACACCTTC | CASSPDREYGYTF